The rows below give T cell receptor beta chains drawn from one sample of a study of neoadjuvant anti-PD-1 for oral cavity cancer. TCRdb's table, derived via immunoSEQ multiplex PCR, lists solely in-frame clones and lacks some. The table lists 14,000 to 15,000 clones, 65% to 80% of them singletons, with 2.5% to 3.5% in the top ten. The sample here was PBMCs, taken before nivolumab (anti-PD-1) treatment. The receptor set was obtained from a person between 40 and 85 years old with oral cavity squamous cell carcinoma. CDR3s include the opening cysteine and the closing phenylalanine or tryptophan. The D gene is left open where the match is weak. A row's size may be missing; if present it is once, few, many or a size class.

>TRBJ1-1|TRBV7-9|NA|NA|13
TGTGCCAGCAGCCAGGCCCAGTGGACTGAAGCTTTCTTT
CASSQAQWTEAFF
>TRBJ2-1|TRBV27|TRBD1|few|15
TGTGCCAGCAGCCTGGGACAGGGGTTCGGCAATGAGCAGTTCTTC
CASSLGQGFGNEQFF
>TRBJ1-2|TRBV7-2|NA|NA|16
TGTGCCAGCAGCCCACTCGGGGTCCGACCTAACTATGGCTACACCTTC
CASSPLGVRPNYGYTF
>TRBJ1-1|TRBV7-8|NA|once|12
TGTGCCAGCAGCTTCCTTGGGGGTGAAGCTTTCTTT
CASSFLGGEAFF
>TRBJ2-3|TRBV2|NA|NA|14
TGTGCCAGCAAGGCGGGGGCGAGCACAGATACGCAGTATTTT
CASKAGASTDTQYF
>TRBJ1-1|TRBV30|TRBD1|NA|15
TGTGCCTGGAGAGGGGACAGCGGAGCGAACACTGAAGCTTTCTTT
CAWRGDSGANTEAFF
>TRBJ2-7|TRBV27|TRBD2|NA|16
TGTGCCAGCACCTCCCTAGCGGGAGGGATTCACTACGAGCAGTACTTC
CASTSLAGGIHYEQYF
>TRBJ1-1|TRBV6-1|NA|NA|14
TGTGCCAGCAGAGAGAGGCCTAAGAACACTGAAGCTTTCTTT
CASRERPKNTEAFF
>TRBJ2-5|TRBV7-9|NA|once|14
TGTGCCAGCAGCTTAGGGGCGGCGCAAGAGACCCAGTACTTC
CASSLGAAQETQYF
>TRBJ1-5|TRBV4-1|NA|few|18
TGCGCCAGCAGCCAAGTAGTCTACGAACTGGGCGGAAATCAGCCCCAGCATTTT
CASSQVVYELGGNQPQHF
>TRBJ2-1|TRBV7-2|TRBD2|NA|15
TGTGCCAGCAGCTTAGGCGGGGGGGCAAGGAATGAGCAGTTCTTC
CASSLGGGARNEQFF
>TRBJ2-1|TRBV11-3|NA|NA|14
TGTGCCAGCAGCAAGGCACTAGATTCTTGGGAGCAGTTCTTC
CASSKALDSWEQFF
>TRBJ2-2|TRBV5-6|TRBD2|NA|16
TGTGCCAGCAGCCATAGCGGGAGGGGTCACACCGGGGAGCTGTTTTTT
CASSHSGRGHTGELFF
>TRBJ1-6|TRBV6-5|TRBD1|NA|16
TGTGCCAGCAGTTACTCCCGGACAGGGGATGGATCACCCCTCCACTTT
CASSYSRTGDGSPLHF
>TRBJ1-2|TRBV5-1|NA|few|16
TGCGCCAGCAGCCTCTGGGGGGACATAGCTAACTATGGCTACACCTTC
CASSLWGDIANYGYTF
>TRBJ1-2|TRBV2|NA|few|16
TGTGCCAGCAGTGAGCAAGGACGGGGACAAAACTATGGCTACACCTTC
CASSEQGRGQNYGYTF
>TRBJ2-3|TRBV7-3|NA|NA|14
TGTGCCAGCAGCTTAACTGGAAAGGCAGATACGCAGTATTTT
CASSLTGKADTQYF
>TRBJ2-2|TRBV19|NA|NA|14
TGTGCCAGCCGCTGGGCTAGCAACACCGGGGAGCTGTTTTTT
CASRWASNTGELFF
>TRBJ1-1|TRBV11-2|NA|NA|15
TGTGCCAGCAGCTTTGGGGTTCCTATGGACACTGAAGCTTTCTTT
CASSFGVPMDTEAFF
>TRBJ2-1|TRBV7-8|NA|NA|13
TGTGCCAGCAGCTTAGAACGGCGGGGTGAGCAGTTCTTC
CASSLERRGEQFF
>TRBJ2-7|TRBV5-1|TRBD1|NA|16
TGCGCCAGCAGCGTTGATAAGGGACAGCTCTCCTACGAGCAGTACTTC
CASSVDKGQLSYEQYF
>TRBJ1-1|TRBV7-9|TRBD1|few|13
TGTGCCAGCAGCCCCGACAGGGTATCAGAAGCTTTCTTT
CASSPDRVSEAFF
>TRBJ2-5|TRBV30|NA|NA|13
TGTGCCTGTCTAGCTCTCCGGGGAGAGACCCAGTACTTC
CACLALRGETQYF
>TRBJ1-1|TRBV20-1|NA|NA|10
TGCAGCCCTCAGGGAGTACGAGCTTTCTTT
CSPQGVRAFF
>TRBJ1-2|TRBV2|TRBD1|NA|9
TGTGCCAGCAGGGACAGGGGAGGTTTC
CASRDRGGF
>TRBJ2-6|TRBV6-5|NA|NA|14
TGTGCCAGCAGTCAGACAGTTGGGGCCAACGTCCTGACTTTC
CASSQTVGANVLTF
>TRBJ2-1|TRBV30|NA|NA|16
TGTGCCTGGAGGGCCTGGGGAGGGGGGCCAAACAATGAGCAGTTCTTC
CAWRAWGGGPNNEQFF
>TRBJ2-3|TRBV4-2|TRBD2|NA|19
TGTGCCAGCAGCCAAGGATCAGCGGGAAGGAATAGCGTCGCAGATACGCAGTATTTT
CASSQGSAGRNSVADTQYF
>TRBJ1-1|TRBV7-9|NA|NA|13
TGTGCCAGCAGCTTAGATATGAACACTGAAGCTTTCTTT
CASSLDMNTEAFF
>TRBJ2-2|TRBV11-2|TRBD2|NA|16
TGTGCCAGCAGCTTTAGACTAGCGGGGTACACCGGGGAGCTGTTTTTT
CASSFRLAGYTGELFF
>TRBJ2-7|TRBV7-9|NA|few|12
TGTGCCACCGTGGGTGGCTTGGGCGAGCAGTACTTC
CATVGGLGEQYF
>TRBJ1-4|TRBV2|NA|NA|15
TGTGCCAGCAGTCTAGAGGGGACCCGGGGCGGAAAACTGTTTTTT
CASSLEGTRGGKLFF
>TRBJ2-7|TRBV2|TRBD1|few|12
TGTGCCAGCTGGGACAGGGCATACGAGCAGTACTTC
CASWDRAYEQYF
>TRBJ1-2|TRBV6-6|NA|NA|11
TGTGCCAGCAGTTACAGCGAGGGCTACACCTTC
CASSYSEGYTF
>TRBJ1-2|TRBV6-6|TRBD1|NA|12
TGTGCCACCAAAGACAGGGGCCATGGCTACACCTTC
CATKDRGHGYTF
>TRBJ2-5|TRBV7-9|NA|NA|13
TGTGCCAGCAGCTTAGCGGAGTGGGAGACCCAGTACTTC
CASSLAEWETQYF
>TRBJ1-2|TRBV9|NA|NA|15
TGTGCCAGCAGCTCCCTGGGAACGAGGAACTATGGCTACACCTTC
CASSSLGTRNYGYTF
>TRBJ1-1|TRBV6-5|NA|NA|14
TGTGCCAGCACCCCGGGGTGGGGGTATACTGAAGCTTTCTTT
CASTPGWGYTEAFF
>TRBJ2-7|TRBV30|NA|NA|11
TGTGCCTGGAGTGCGGGCCACGAGCAGTACTTC
CAWSAGHEQYF
>TRBJ1-2|TRBV28|TRBD1|NA|12
TGTGCCAGCAGAGACAGGGGAGGAGGCTACACCTTC
CASRDRGGGYTF
>TRBJ2-7|TRBV6-1|NA|NA|13
TGTGCCAGCAGCGTCGGACTCGTCGACGAGCAGTACTTC
CASSVGLVDEQYF
>TRBJ2-7|TRBV11-2|TRBD2|NA|18
TGTGCCAGCAGCTCCGCGGGTAGCGGGAGAAAGAAGGCCTACGAGCAGTACTTC
CASSSAGSGRKKAYEQYF
>TRBJ2-7|TRBV9|NA|NA|10
TGTGCCAGCAGCCCCCGCGAGCAGTACTTC
CASSPREQYF
>TRBJ2-1|TRBV4-2|NA|NA|15
TGTGCCAGCAGCCCCAGGACATCTTCCTACAATGAGCAGTTCTTC
CASSPRTSSYNEQFF
>TRBJ1-6|TRBV19|TRBD1|NA|15
TGTGCCAGTAGTATTACGGGGACAGGTGATTCACCCCTCCACTTT
CASSITGTGDSPLHF
>TRBJ1-4|TRBV2|NA|NA|14
TGTGCCAGCTTTGGCTTTAGGACTAATGAAAAACTGTTTTTT
CASFGFRTNEKLFF
>TRBJ1-1|TRBV11-3|NA|NA|11
TGTGCCAGCAGCGGGGGTGGGGAAGCTTTCTTT
CASSGGGEAFF
>TRBJ2-1|TRBV6-1|TRBD2|NA|16
TGTGCCAGCAGTGATCCACCGGGACTAGCGAGAACGTGGGGGTTCTTC
CASSDPPGLARTWGFF
>TRBJ2-5|TRBV19|NA|NA|13
TGTGCCAGTAGTAAGGGGCTCAGGGAGACCCAGTACTTC
CASSKGLRETQYF
>TRBJ2-7|TRBV9|NA|NA|15
TGTGCCAGCAGCGTCCAGGCCGATGGGGCCTACGAGCAGTACTTC
CASSVQADGAYEQYF
>TRBJ1-2|TRBV19|TRBD1|NA|15
TGTGCCAGTAGTGCCAAGGGACAGGTCGACTATGGCTACACCTTC
CASSAKGQVDYGYTF